The TCR beta chain under discussion was sequenced for a study of T cell changes during pregnancy in multiple sclerosis. The assay was immunoSEQ multiplex PCR, and TCRdb's table has in-frame clones only and misses some. The sample consists of 100,000 or so clones, over 80% of them appearing once. Within the sample, this clone is medium-sized. The receptor was isolated from a female donor with multiple sclerosis, enrolled in a pregnancy study. The sequencing here drew on peripheral blood, taken after pregnancy.

The CDR3 region has the DNA TGTGCCAGCAGCCAGGGGACAGACATGTACAATGAGCAGTTCTTC. This translates into CASSQGTDMYNEQFF. V usage is TRBV6-4 and J usage is TRBJ2-1; 7 bases match TRBD1. The length of the CDR3 is 15 residues. The J segment lost 4 bases and the V segment lost 6 bases, leaving 9 bases of the junction unmatched. The germline V gene has CDR1 MRHNA and CDR2 SNTAGT.